This T cell receptor beta chain is from a study of blood T cell repertoires in COVID-19. Study context: Material from acute and convalescent COVID-19 was sourced from the United States, Italy and Spain. The cDNA or gDNA used as material had been derived from T cells, B-cell-depleted T cells, or PBMCs.

Authors' data handling: It was from reference gene primer amplification that nucleated cell counts were estimated. TCRdb keeps only in-frame clones here, not all; method: immunoSEQ multiplex PCR. V and J calls and clone size come straight from that table; D and trimming were deduced from the DNA. The profile shows around 47,000 clones, around 90% of them singletons. The CDR3 runs 13 residues. The V gene's germline CDR1 is SGHAT and CDR2 FQNNGV. Trimming removed 6 bases from V and 7 bases from J; junction bases left unmatched: 2. The clonotype originates from a man aged 50-60 years with active COVID-19. The sequenced material came from peripheral blood. The genes are TRBV11-2 and TRBJ2-2; 10 bases are a match to TRBD2. Here the CDR3 reads CASSRTSGGELFF. CDR3 in DNA: TGTGCCAGCAGTCGGACTAGCGGCGGGGAGCTGTTTTTT.